These 12 T cell receptor beta chains originate from one sample sequenced in a study of cytomegalovirus exposure and HLA in healthy donors. PCR employed 60 Vbeta and 13 Jbeta primers. Assay used: immunoSEQ multiplex PCR; TCRdb lists only in-frame clones, some missing. The sample has about 40,000 clones, 60% to 70% seen once. The sequenced sample consisted of PBMCs. All receptors derive from a man aged 40-49 years in good health and CMV-seronegative.

The chain joins TRBV6-6 to TRBJ2-1; D is possibly TRBD2 (5 bases). The germline gives CDR1 MNHNY, CDR2 SVGAGI (reference sequence). Deletions cut 1 base from V and 9 bases from J, with 13 bases between. CDR3 length: 14 residues. The DNA of the CDR3 is TGTGCCAGCAGTTACTTTAGCAACGGGGTTGAGCAGTTCTTC. Translating it yields CASSYFSNGVEQFF.

The chain has TRBV5-6 and TRBJ2-5, with D perhaps TRBD2 (6 bases). The length of the CDR3 is 16 residues. Germline CDR1 reads SGHDT; CDR2 reads YYEEEE. Trimming shortened V by 2 bases and J by 4 bases, and 18 bases separated the two germline ends. The CDR3 DNA follows: TGTGCCAGCAGCTTTACGGAACCGGGGGTCGGAGAGACCCAGTACTTC. Its translation is CASSFTEPGVGETQYF.

This clone was picked up a small number of times. The chain joins TRBV2 to TRBJ1-6; D is perhaps TRBD1 (6 bases). CDR3 length: 15 residues. Germline assignment: CDR1 SNHLY and CDR2 FYNNEI. Trimming cost V 4 bases and J 10 bases, with 17 bases left between them. CDR3 nucleotides: TGTGCCAGCAGTGGAGTGGGGGCTCAGGGGTCACCCCTCCACTTT. Translating it yields CASSGVGAQGSPLHF.

The rearrangement uses TRBV5-1 and TRBJ2-2, with D possibly TRBD1 on 6 matching bases. The CDR3 consists of 15 residues. CDR1 SGHRS and CDR2 YFSETQ come from the germline V gene. V gave up 4 bases and J gave up 3 bases, with 13 bases separating them. The CDR3 spells CASSVRTGYTGELFF. CDR3 coding DNA: TGCGCCAGCAGCGTGCGAACAGGGTACACCGGGGAGCTGTTTTTT.

V and J are TRBV10-3 and TRBJ2-5, with a tentative D call TRBD1 (6 bases). With 4 bases removed from V and 5 bases from J, the gap between germline ends came to 11 bases. Germline CDR1 and CDR2: ENHRY and SYGVKD. The CDR3 has 13 amino acids. The CDR3 bases are TGTGCCATCAGTGGCCCAGGGGAGGAGACCCAGTACTTC. Translated: CAISGPGEETQYF.

The V call is TRBV4-1, the J call TRBJ2-7; TRBD2 aligns across 15 bases. The CDR3 consists of 19 residues. CDR1 and CDR2 from the germline V gene are MGHRA and YSYEKL. The junction had 11 bases not matched to a gene; V was cut back by 4 bases and J by 1 base. The DNA for the CDR3 is TGCGCCAGCAGCCTTTTGCCGGGACTAGCGGGGGGTCGGTCCTACGAGCAGTACTTC. Translating it yields CASSLLPGLAGGRSYEQYF.

This chain joins TRBV5-8 and TRBJ2-5; 10 positions match TRBD1. Looked up from germline, CDR1 is SGHTS and CDR2 is YDEGEE. Trimming took 4 bases from V and 3 from J; bases not matched to a gene: 3. The CDR3 contains 14 residues. Written as DNA, the CDR3 is TGTGCCAGCAGCATAGGGACAGGGGAAGAGACCCAGTACTTC. The encoded protein is CASSIGTGEETQYF. Full variable domain (remainder filled in from reference TRBV5-8 and TRBJ2-5): EAGVTQSPTHLIKTRGQQATLRCSPISGHTSVYWYQQALGLGLQFLLWYDEGEERNRGNFPPRFSGRQFPNYSSELNVNALELEDSALYLCASSIGTGEETQYFGPGTRLLVL.

V and J are TRBV5-4 and TRBJ2-3; D unresolved. The CDR3 consists of 13 residues. V lost 4 bases to trimming and J lost 6 bases, with 12 bases between them. Germline CDR1 is SGHNT and CDR2 is YYREEE (reference sequence). The CDR3, as DNA: TGTGCCAGCAGCACTACCTTTTTGGATACGCAGTATTTT. Its translation is CASSTTFLDTQYF.

This clone was detected only a few times. This chain joins TRBV2 and TRBJ1-5; D remains ambiguous. The CDR3 sequence is 15 residues long. V lost 2 bases and J lost 0, with 8 bases in between. Germline V CDR1 and CDR2: SNHLY, FYNNEI. Here the CDR3 DNA reads TGTGCCAGCAGTGAATGGTCGGTTAGCAATCAGCCCCAGCATTTT. Its translation is CASSEWSVSNQPQHF. Filled out from reference TRBV2 and TRBJ1-5, the complete variable domain reads EPEVTQTPSHQVTQMGQEVILRCVPISNHLYFYWYRQILGQKVEFLVSFYNNEISEKSEIFDDQFSVERPDGSNFTLKIRSTKLEDSAMYFCASSEWSVSNQPQHFGDGTRLSIL.

The genes are TRBV4-1 and TRBJ2-7; D gene ambiguous. Germline assignment: CDR1 MGHRA and CDR2 YSYEKL. V lost 5 bases and J lost 3, with 11 bases in between. The CDR3 is 13 residues long. The CDR3 region is CASSSENGYEQYF. The CDR3 bases are TGCGCCAGCAGCTCCGAGAACGGCTACGAGCAGTACTTC.

The genes are TRBV27 and TRBJ1-1; D gene unclear. The CDR3 is 15 residues long. Trimming cost V 2 bases and J 5 bases, with 15 bases left between them. Germline V CDR1 and CDR2: MNHEY, SMNVEV (reference sequence). CDR3 region: CASSLSGPIRTEAFF. The CDR3 bases are TGTGCCAGCAGTTTAAGCGGGCCGATCCGTACTGAAGCTTTCTTT.

The chain has TRBV10-3 and TRBJ2-1, with a weak D call TRBD1 (5 bases). Germline V gene sequence: CDR1 ENHRY, CDR2 SYGVKD. The CDR3 has 16 amino acids. V was shortened by 5 bases and J by 4 bases, with 18 bases between the two germline ends. Written as DNA, the CDR3 is TGTGCCATCAGTCTAGACTGGCTGGGGCCATACAATGAGCAGTTCTTC. Encoded protein: CAISLDWLGPYNEQFF.